This T cell receptor beta chain was sequenced for a study of regulatory T cells in long-lasting Graves disease. This clonotype was seen more than once but under ten times. Trimming took off 7 bases at V and 2 bases at J, with 21 bases between the two ends. The CDR3 totals 16 residues. In germline, CDR1 is SGDLS, CDR2 YYNGEE. Libraries of TCR beta came from iRepertoire HTBI primers plus Arm-PCR of CDR3 regions. TCRdb analysed the multiplex PCR reads with MiXCR anew, one entry per CDR3 protein. Of about 470,000 distinct CDR3 sequences detected, about 22% appear once; the ten largest clones hold roughly 6.9%. Noted time point: persistent/refractory GD, antithyroid drugs over 5 years with positive TRAb. Making the TCR library involved RNA that had been extracted from PBMCs.

The V gene is TRBV9, the J gene TRBJ1-2, with D hard to call. The source was peripheral blood mononuclear cells (PBMCs), collected when the disease was refractory, from a patient treated with antithyroid drugs. The TCR sequence derives from a female donor with Graves disease. In nucleotides, the CDR3 is TGTGCCAGCGGGTCAACTCTCTCTCTGGGGAACTATGGCTACACCTTC. Translation gives CASGSTLSLGNYGYTF.